These T cell receptor beta chains were read from a single sample in a study of regulatory and conventional T cells in RAG deficiency. The protocol was immunoSEQ multiplex PCR, while the TCRdb copy is restricted to in-frame clones and leaves out a portion. Of about 46,000 clones in the sample, approximately 90% are singletons; the top ten hold 0.5% to 0.55%. These data also formed part of another study, on regulatory T cells.

The sample taken for sequencing was CD4+ effector T cells sorted from blood. These receptors came from a human donor in good health. CDR3s include the opening cysteine and the closing phenylalanine or tryptophan. A D gene is named only where the DNA matches it firmly. Clone size is not always given. Where it is, it says once, few, many or a class for expanded clones.

d_call	v_call	clone_size	j_call	cdr3_nt	cdr3_aa
TRBD2	TRBV18	-	TRBJ2-1	TGTGCCAGCTCACAAGGGACTAGCTCCTACAATGAGCAGTTCTTC	CASSQGTSSYNEQFF
TRBD1	TRBV2	-	TRBJ1-2	TGTGCCAGCACCGGGACAGGGGGAAGGAGTGGCTACACCTTC	CASTGTGGRSGYTF
TRBD1	TRBV5-1	-	TRBJ1-1	TGCGCCAGCAGTCCTTCGGGACAGGGGGCGAGGACTGAAGCTTTCTTT	CASSPSGQGARTEAFF
-	TRBV5-1	-	TRBJ2-1	TGCGCCAGCAGCTCCCCTAAGAATGAGCAGGAGCAGTTCTTC	CASSSPKNEQEQFF
-	TRBV7-3	-	TRBJ1-2	TGTGCCAGCAGCGCCGACAGCTCCGGCTACACCTTC	CASSADSSGYTF
TRBD2	TRBV28	-	TRBJ2-7	TGTGCCAGCAGTTTCACCCTTAGCGGGTTAACGTACGAGCAGTACTTC	CASSFTLSGLTYEQYF
-	TRBV9	-	TRBJ2-2	TGTGCCAGCAGCGTAGATCCCACAGGGATCGGGGAGCTGTTTTTT	CASSVDPTGIGELFF
TRBD1	TRBV5-4	-	TRBJ2-3	TGTGCCAGCAGTGTGGGGTCCGGGACAGGGACGATGAATACGCAGTATTTT	CASSVGSGTGTMNTQYF
TRBD2	TRBV29-1	-	TRBJ2-3	TGCAGCGTGGGGGAGGGACCGGAAAATACGCAGTATTTT	CSVGEGPENTQYF
TRBD1	TRBV19	-	TRBJ2-1	TGTGCCAGTAGTCCCCGACAGGGCTTCCACAATGAGCAGTTCTTC	CASSPRQGFHNEQFF
TRBD2	TRBV7-2	-	TRBJ2-3	TGTGCCAGCAGCCGCCCTATGCGGGAGGGGGGTCGAGATACGCAGTATTTT	CASSRPMREGGRDTQYF
-	TRBV7-9	-	TRBJ2-1	TGTGCCAGCAGCTTAGAGGGTTTAGGGGAAAATGAGCAGTTCTTC	CASSLEGLGENEQFF
TRBD2	TRBV7-9	-	TRBJ2-7	TGTGCCAGCAGCACCCCGGGACTAGCGGGACGGGAACCCTACGAGCAGTACTTC	CASSTPGLAGREPYEQYF
-	TRBV5-5	-	TRBJ2-5	TGTGCCAGCAGCTCGACTCTAGCCGAGACCCAGTACTTC	CASSSTLAETQYF
TRBD2	TRBV5-4	-	TRBJ2-6	TGTGCCAGCAGCCCGGAGCAGTTGATAGCGGGAGGTACTGGGGCCAACGTCCTGACTTTC	CASSPEQLIAGGTGANVLTF
-	TRBV6-1	-	TRBJ1-2	TGTGCCAGCAGTGAGTATAGCAGGACCTATGGCTACACCTTC	CASSEYSRTYGYTF
-	TRBV6-1	-	TRBJ1-2	TGTGCCAGCAGTGAAGACTTATCCCCCAACTATGGCTACACCTTC	CASSEDLSPNYGYTF
-	TRBV6-6	-	TRBJ2-7	TGTGCCAGCAGTTACTCGAGCCCTGACTACGAGCAGTACTTC	CASSYSSPDYEQYF
-	TRBV10-1	once	TRBJ2-1	TGCGCCAGCAGCCCACTAGCAGAGGTATACAATGAGCAGTTCTTC	CASSPLAEVYNEQFF
-	TRBV14	-	TRBJ2-3	TGTGCCAGCAGCCCCAGATGGGATACGCAGTATTTT	CASSPRWDTQYF